These 7 T cell receptor beta chains were all obtained from the same sample, sequenced in a study of patients and donors after allogeneic stem cell transplantation. TCRdb independently ran MiXCR on the RT-PCR reads; one entry per CDR3 protein. Found here are under 200,000 distinct CDR3 sequences, 30% of them singletons; the top ten hold under 3.5%. Material for sequencing was blood, either unsorted or a sorted T cell fraction (not recorded which). These receptors came from a human donor who was either an allogeneic HSCT recipient or a stem cell or donor lymphocyte infusion donor (not recorded which). It is not recorded whose cells these are; they may come from a transplant donor.

This clonotype was counted at least ten times. The V and J genes are TRBV24-1 and TRBJ2-3; D remains ambiguous. The CDR3 length is 15 residues. V was clipped by 2 bases and J by 0 bases, with 8 bases between them. Germline V gene lookup returns CDR1 KGHDR and CDR2 SFDVKD. CDR3 DNA: TGTGCCACCAGTGATTCGGCCCGAAGCACAGATACGCAGTATTTT. This sequence encodes CATSDSARSTDTQYF.

In this sample, this clonotype turned up a few times. The chain is built from TRBV12-3 or TRBV12-4 and TRBJ2-3; TRBD2 matches 8 bases. J gave up 0 bases and V 8 bases, and 4 bases lay outside the gene matches. This CDR3 comprises 14 residues. This CDR3 is CASLAGISTDTQYF. The CDR3 region has the DNA TGTGCCAGCTTAGCGGGAATAAGCACAGATACGCAGTATTTT.

V gene TRBV7-9 combines with J gene TRBJ1-5, with 8 bases matching TRBD1. Germline loops: CDR1 SEHNR, CDR2 FQNEAQ (reference sequence). The CDR3 is 13 residues long. Trimming took 9 bases from V and 5 from J; bases not matched to a gene: 6. Written as DNA, the CDR3 is TGTGCCAGTACCAGGGGGCTCGATCAGCCCCAGCATTTT. It codes for CASTRGLDQPQHF.

The chain recombines TRBV15 with TRBJ2-5, with D possibly being TRBD1 (5 bases). The CDR3 covers 15 residues. Trimming stripped 0 bases from V and 1 base from J, with 9 bases between. CDR1 is LNHNV, CDR2 YYDKDF, per germline (reference sequence). Written as DNA, the CDR3 is TGTGCCACCAGCAGAGATAGGGGCAGCCAAGAGACCCAGTACTTC. Its protein product is CATSRDRGSQETQYF.

The CDR3 reads CASSNGPQGVSYEQYF. The CDR3 DNA is TGTGCCAGCAGTAACGGACCACAGGGAGTTTCCTACGAGCAGTACTTC. The J gene is TRBJ2-7, the V gene TRBV6-2 or TRBV6-3; perhaps TRBD1 as D (6 bases). This CDR3 has 16 amino acids. Trimming shortened V by 5 bases and J by 1 base, and 18 bases separated the two germline ends. Germline CDR1 reads MNHEY; CDR2 reads SVGEGT.

This clonotype was counted only a few times. J is TRBJ2-4 and V is TRBV29-1; D is uncertain. The length of the CDR3 is 13 residues. Germline V gene data show CDR1 as SQVTM and CDR2 as ANQGSEA. Trimming removed 5 bases from V and 5 bases from J, with 13 bases in between. The DNA for the CDR3 is TGCAGCGTTTCTTTGCGTATGCAAAACATTCAGTACTTC. Residues: CSVSLRMQNIQYF.

The chain couples TRBV27 to TRBJ2-4; 10 nucleotides line up with TRBD1. The trim removed 5 bases at V and 6 bases at J, leaving 4 bases unmatched. This CDR3 is built from 14 residues. CDR1 and CDR2 (germline): MNHEY, SMNVEV (reference sequence). The CDR3 region has the DNA TGTGCCAGCAGTCCAGGACAGGGGGGAAACATTCAGTACTTC. This codes for CASSPGQGGNIQYF.